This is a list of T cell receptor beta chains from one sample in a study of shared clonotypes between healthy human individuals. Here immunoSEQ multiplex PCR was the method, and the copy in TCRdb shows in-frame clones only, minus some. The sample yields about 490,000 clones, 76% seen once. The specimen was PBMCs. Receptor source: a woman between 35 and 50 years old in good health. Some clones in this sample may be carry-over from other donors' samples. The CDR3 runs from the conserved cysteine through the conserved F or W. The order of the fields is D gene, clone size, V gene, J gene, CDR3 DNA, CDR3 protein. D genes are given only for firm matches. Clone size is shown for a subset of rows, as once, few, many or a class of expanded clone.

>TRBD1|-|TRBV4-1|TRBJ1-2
TGCGCCAGCAGCCAGAACCAGGGGGCCTATGGCTACACCTTC
CASSQNQGAYGYTF
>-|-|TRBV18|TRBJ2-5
TGTGCCAGCTCACCAGGCCAGGGAGGTATGGAGACCCAGTACTTC
CASSPGQGGMETQYF
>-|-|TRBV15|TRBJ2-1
TGTGCCACCAGCAGAGATGCAGGGTCCTACAATGAGCAGTTCTTC
CATSRDAGSYNEQFF
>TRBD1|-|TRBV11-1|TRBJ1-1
TGTGCCAGCAGCCACGGGACAGGGCGGGACACTGAAGCTTTCTTT
CASSHGTGRDTEAFF
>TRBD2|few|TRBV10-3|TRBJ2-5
TGTGCCATCAGTGAGGGGCTAGCGGGAGTGGAACAAGAGACCCAGTACTTC
CAISEGLAGVEQETQYF
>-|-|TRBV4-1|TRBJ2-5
TGCGCCAGCAGCCTAGCCGGGGTTCAAGAGACCCAGTACTTC
CASSLAGVQETQYF
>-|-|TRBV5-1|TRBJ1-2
TGCGCCAGTACCCCCGGGGTAAACTATGGCTACACCTTC
CASTPGVNYGYTF
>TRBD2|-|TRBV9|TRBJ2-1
TGTGCCAGCAGCCCACCTAGCGGGAGGCCGGATGAGCAGTTCTTC
CASSPPSGRPDEQFF
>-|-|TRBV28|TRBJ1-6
TGTGCCAGCAGGATGGGTGGGTTAGCAGGTCCGGGGAATTCACCCCTCCACTTT
CASRMGGLAGPGNSPLHF
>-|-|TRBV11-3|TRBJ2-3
TGTGCCAGCAGCCCGGGGGTGGGGGATACGCAGTATTTT
CASSPGVGDTQYF
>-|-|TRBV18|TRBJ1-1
TGTGCCAGCTCACCCCAAAGCAACAGAGAAGAAGCTTTCTTT
CASSPQSNREEAFF
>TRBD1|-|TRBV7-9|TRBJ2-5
TGTGCCAGCAGCCTACACAGAGGGACAGGAATCCCCGGGGAGACCCAGTACTTC
CASSLHRGTGIPGETQYF
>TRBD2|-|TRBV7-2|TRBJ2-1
TGTGCCAGCAGCTTAATCCGGGCTAGCGGCTACAATGAGCAGTTCTTC
CASSLIRASGYNEQFF
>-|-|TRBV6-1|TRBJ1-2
TGTGCCAGCAGTGAAGCGCTGGGGGGGCGCGGAGGCTACACCTTC
CASSEALGGRGGYTF
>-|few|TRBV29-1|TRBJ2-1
TGCAGCGTTGATCGATCTGGGGGGGAGCAGTTCTTC
CSVDRSGGEQFF
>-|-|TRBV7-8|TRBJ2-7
TGTGCCAGCAGCTCCGTGGTGGTCCGGACCTACGAGCAGTACTTC
CASSSVVVRTYEQYF
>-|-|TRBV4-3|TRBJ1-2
TGCGCCAGCAGCCAAGAGGGGACAAGAGTCTATGGCTACACCTTC
CASSQEGTRVYGYTF
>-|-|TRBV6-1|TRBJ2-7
TGTGCCAGCAGGCTTCAAGGACCGGGGCTCGGCGAGCAGTACTTC
CASRLQGPGLGEQYF
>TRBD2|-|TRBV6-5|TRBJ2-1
TGTGCCAGCAGTTACTCGACTAGCGGATCCTACAATGAGCAGTTCTTC
CASSYSTSGSYNEQFF
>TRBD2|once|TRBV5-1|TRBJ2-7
TGCGCCAGCAGCTGGTTAGCGGGAGGGGCCCCCTACGAGCAGTACTTC
CASSWLAGGAPYEQYF
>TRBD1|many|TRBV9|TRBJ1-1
TGTGCCAGCAGCGTACAGGGGGCAAACACTGAAGCTTTCTTT
CASSVQGANTEAFF
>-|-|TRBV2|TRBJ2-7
TGTGCCAGCAGTTCCCGCACAGGGATCTACGAGCAGTACTTC
CASSSRTGIYEQYF
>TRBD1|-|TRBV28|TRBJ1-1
TGTGCCAGCAGAAGGACAGGGGGGAAGAACACTGAAGCTTTCTTT
CASRRTGGKNTEAFF
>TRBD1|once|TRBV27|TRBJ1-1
TGTGCCAGCAGCCTGGGACAGGGTGGCACTGAAGCTTTCTTT
CASSLGQGGTEAFF
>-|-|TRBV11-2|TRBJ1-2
TGTGCCAGCACCCTGAGTGGGGGGGCGTACACCTTC
CASTLSGGAYTF
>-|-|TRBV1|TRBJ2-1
TGCACCCAAAGTCGGGGACTGGCCTCCTACAATGAGCAGTTCTTC
CTQSRGLASYNEQFF
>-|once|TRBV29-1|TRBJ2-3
TGCAGCGTTGGGGTTAGATCCATCACAGATACGCAGTATTTT
CSVGVRSITDTQYF
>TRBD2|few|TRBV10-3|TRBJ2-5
TGTGCCATCAGTGCTGGTAGCGGGAGGCGCCAGCAAGAGACCCAGTACTTC
CAISAGSGRRQQETQYF
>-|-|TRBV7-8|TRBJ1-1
TGTGCCAGCAGCTTCAGGGGAGCTGAAGCTTTCTTT
CASSFRGAEAFF
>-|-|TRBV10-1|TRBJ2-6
TGCGCCAGCAGTGAGGGACCAAGCTCTGGGGCCAACGTCCTGACTTTC
CASSEGPSSGANVLTF
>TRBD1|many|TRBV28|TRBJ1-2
TGTGCCAGCAGTTTAGAGCCCGGGACAGCGAACTATGGCTACACCTTC
CASSLEPGTANYGYTF
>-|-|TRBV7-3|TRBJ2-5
TGTGCCAGCAGCCTTAGGGGGAGGCCCCAAGAGACCCAGTACTTC
CASSLRGRPQETQYF